This T cell receptor (beta chain) was recorded in a study of post-analysis software for immune sequencing data. Background on the study: There were relapsing-remitting, secondary progressive and progressive-relapsing multiple sclerosis among the disease courses included. Study-level points and caveats: Normalized Chao1 diversity in multiple sclerosis patients fell significantly below that of controls. About five TRBV segments occurring more often in patients than controls included TRBV5-6, TRBV5-1 and TRBV20-1.

Prepared libraries of TCR beta cDNA carried unique molecular identifiers. Hundreds of thousands of cDNA molecules came from 1 to 10 million T cells. MiXCR, run by TCRdb on the PCR reads, gives a single entry per CDR3 protein. The data contain roughly 400,000 distinct CDR3 sequences, approximately 42% of them seen just once; the ten biggest clones take up about 8%. This clonotype was detected many times. Its antigen is not identified. Germline V CDR1 and CDR2: SNHLY, FYNNEI. The CDR3 totals 16 residues. The J segment lost 2 bases and the V segment lost 8 bases, leaving 12 bases of the junction unmatched.

The V and J genes are TRBV2 and TRBJ2-3, with 8 bases lining up with TRBD2. The clonotype was recovered from a girl aged 2 to 9 with multiple sclerosis. Sequenced input: blood. The CDR3 reads CASRGLAGGNTDTQYF. The CDR3 region has the DNA TGTGCCAGCCGAGGTTTGGCGGGGGGAAACACAGATACGCAGTATTTT.